This T cell receptor (beta chain) appears in the sequencing data of a study of blood T cell repertoires in COVID-19. Study-level information: Material from acute and convalescent COVID-19 was sourced from the United States, Italy and Spain.

Deletions cut 0 bases from V and 3 bases from J, with 18 bases between. The CDR3 has 17 amino acids. CDR1 MGHRA and CDR2 YSYEKL come from the germline V gene. Authors' processing steps: Reference gene primer amplification yielded estimated nucleated cell counts. Produced via immunoSEQ multiplex PCR; TCRdb's table is partial and in-frame only. Clone size and the V and J calls come from that table; the DNA yielded D and trimming. The sample contains about 60,000 clones, around 88% of which appear only once. This TCR came from a human donor in a cohort sampled during active COVID-19. Input material: peripheral blood. The rearrangement joins TRBV4-1 to TRBJ2-7; TRBD2 is a possible D gene (5 bases). This CDR3 is CASSQDALLGKNYEQYF. The CDR3 DNA sequence: TGCGCCAGCAGCCAAGATGCGTTACTAGGTAAAAACTACGAGCAGTACTTC.